This T cell receptor (beta chain) was captured in a study of blood T cell repertoires in COVID-19. About the study: Sites in the United States, Italy and Spain provided acute and convalescent COVID-19 samples. T cells, B-cell-depleted T cells, or PBMCs provided the cDNA or gDNA that served as material.

As handled by the study authors: Amplifying reference gene primers gave estimates of nucleated cell counts. The assay was immunoSEQ multiplex PCR, and TCRdb's table has in-frame clones only and misses some. D and trimming come from the DNA, and the V and J calls and clone size come from that table. The table shows about 140,000 clones, with about 88% occurring only once. V was clipped by 6 bases and J by 7 bases, with 16 bases between them. CDR3 length: 14 residues. Germline-derived CDR1 and CDR2 are MDHEN and SYDVKM. The table lists this clone with a few counts. The sequence came from a human donor with COVID-19, enrolled during active disease. The donor label of this sample is uncertain. Sequencing was done on a sample of peripheral blood. The V call is TRBV28, the J call TRBJ1-5; weak D call: TRBD1 (6 bases). The CDR3: CASRFLGQGQPQHF. CDR3 DNA sequence: TGTGCCAGCAGATTCTTGGGACAAGGCCAGCCCCAGCATTTT.